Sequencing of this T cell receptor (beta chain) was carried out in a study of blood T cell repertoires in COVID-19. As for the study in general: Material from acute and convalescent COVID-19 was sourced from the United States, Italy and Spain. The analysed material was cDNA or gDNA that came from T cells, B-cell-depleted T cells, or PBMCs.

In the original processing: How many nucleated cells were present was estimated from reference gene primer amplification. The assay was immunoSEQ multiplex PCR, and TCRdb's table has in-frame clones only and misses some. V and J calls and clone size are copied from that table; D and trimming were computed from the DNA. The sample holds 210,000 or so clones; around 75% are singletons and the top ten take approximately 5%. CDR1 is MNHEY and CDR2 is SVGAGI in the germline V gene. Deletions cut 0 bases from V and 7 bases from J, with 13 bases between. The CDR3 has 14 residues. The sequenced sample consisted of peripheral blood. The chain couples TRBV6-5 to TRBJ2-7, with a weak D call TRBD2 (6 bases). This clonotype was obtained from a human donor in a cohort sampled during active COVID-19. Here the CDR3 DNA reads TGTGCCAGCAGTTACTCTGCGACTAGGAGGGAGCAGTACTTC. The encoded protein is CASSYSATRREQYF.